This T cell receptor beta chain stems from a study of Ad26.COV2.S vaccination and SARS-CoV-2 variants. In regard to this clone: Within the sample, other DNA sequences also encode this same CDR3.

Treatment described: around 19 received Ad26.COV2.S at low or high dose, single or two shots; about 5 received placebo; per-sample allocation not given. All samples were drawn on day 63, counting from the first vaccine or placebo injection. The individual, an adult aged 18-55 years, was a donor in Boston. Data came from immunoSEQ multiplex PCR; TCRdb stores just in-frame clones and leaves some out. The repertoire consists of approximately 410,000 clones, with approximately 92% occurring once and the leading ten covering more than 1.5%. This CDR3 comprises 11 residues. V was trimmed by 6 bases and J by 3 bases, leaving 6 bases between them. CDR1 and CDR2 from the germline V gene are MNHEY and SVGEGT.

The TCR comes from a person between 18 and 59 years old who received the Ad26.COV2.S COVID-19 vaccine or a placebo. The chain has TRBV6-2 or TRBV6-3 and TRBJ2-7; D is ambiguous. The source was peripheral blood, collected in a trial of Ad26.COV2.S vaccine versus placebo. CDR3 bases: TGTGCCAGCAGCCCAAGCTACGAGCAGTACTTC. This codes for CASSPSYEQYF.